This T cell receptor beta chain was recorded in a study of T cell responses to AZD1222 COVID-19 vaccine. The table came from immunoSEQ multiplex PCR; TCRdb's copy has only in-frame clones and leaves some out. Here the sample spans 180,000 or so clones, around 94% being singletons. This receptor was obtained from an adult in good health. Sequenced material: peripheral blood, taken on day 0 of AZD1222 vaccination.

Here the CDR3 reads CASRGGKETQYF. The CDR3 DNA reads TGTGCCAGCAGGGGGGGGAAAGAGACCCAGTACTTC. The J gene is TRBJ2-5, the V gene TRBV11-2; 7 bases are shared with TRBD2. V lost 6 bases, J lost 3 bases, and 1 base stayed unmatched. Germline values: CDR1 SGHAT, CDR2 FQNNGV. The CDR3 sequence is 12 residues long.